This T cell receptor (beta chain) stems from a study of cytomegalovirus exposure and HLA in healthy donors. PCR used 60 Vbeta primers and 13 Jbeta primers. Generated by immunoSEQ multiplex PCR, the TCRdb table keeps only in-frame clones and is missing some. Of around 210,000 clones in the sample, roughly 84% were seen once. General study findings and limits: In a later analysis, a missense DCLRE1C variant was linked to TCR beta V- and J-gene trimming.

On this clone: The target antigen is unknown.

Germline CDR1 MNHEY, CDR2 SVGAGI. The CDR3 runs to 15 residues. The J segment lost 9 bases and the V segment lost 2 bases, leaving 8 bases of the junction unmatched. This sequence originates from a girl under 10 years old in good health and CMV-seronegative. This chain links TRBV6-5 with TRBJ2-1; TRBD1 matches at 9 bases. Source material: PBMCs. The CDR3 coding sequence is TGTGCCAGCAGTTACGGGGGACAGGGAGGCGGTGAGCAGTTCTTC. Amino acids: CASSYGGQGGGEQFF.